A single T cell receptor (beta chain) is shown here with its context. The antigen is not known. These data come from a study of tumor and adjacent non-tumor tissue in lung cancer. Across the study: Patients comprised 12 adenocarcinoma, 2 squamous cell carcinoma and 1 small cell lung cancer. About 4.17 million productive TCRbeta reads were obtained per sample on average.

No cell sorting was done before RNA was extracted from the tissue. More than 3 cm separated this lung sample from the edge of the tumor. The CDR3 contains 15 residues. Trimming removed 0 bases from V and 10 bases from J, with 16 bases in between. Germline V gene data show CDR1 as MNHEY and CDR2 as SVGAGI. The library came from three nested PCR rounds adapted from ARM-PCR protocols. TCRdb reprocessed the multiplex PCR reads with MiXCR, giving one entry per CDR3 protein. The sample carries over 80,000 distinct CDR3 sequences, 80% recorded once. Study-level points and caveats: Top 100 clones took a larger repertoire share in normal lung.

This chain uses TRBV6-5 with TRBJ2-1, with D perhaps TRBD2 (5 bases). The sequence was obtained from a man aged 55 to 70 with small cell lung cancer. Material: distant non-tumor lung tissue. The CDR3 sequence is CASSYSVGVGKEQFF. The CDR3 bases are TGTGCCAGCAGTTACTCTGTGGGAGTAGGTAAAGAGCAGTTCTTC.